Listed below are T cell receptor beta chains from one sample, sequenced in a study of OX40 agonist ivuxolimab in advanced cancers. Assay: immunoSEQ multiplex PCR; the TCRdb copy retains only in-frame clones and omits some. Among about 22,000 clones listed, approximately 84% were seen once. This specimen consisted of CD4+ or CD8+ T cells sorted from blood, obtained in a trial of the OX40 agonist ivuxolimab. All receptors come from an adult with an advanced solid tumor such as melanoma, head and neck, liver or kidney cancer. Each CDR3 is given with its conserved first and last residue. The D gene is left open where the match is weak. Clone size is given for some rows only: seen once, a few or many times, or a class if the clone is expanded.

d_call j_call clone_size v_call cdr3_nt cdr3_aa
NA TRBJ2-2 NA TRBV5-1 TGCGCCAGCAGCTTGCTGGGGGGAGCGAACACCGGGGAGCTGTTTTTT CASSLLGGANTGELFF
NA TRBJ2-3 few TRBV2 TGTGCCAGCAGTGGAGCGGAGGCTAGCACAGATACGCAGTATTTT CASSGAEASTDTQYF
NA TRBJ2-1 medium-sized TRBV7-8 TGTGCCAGCAGCTTAGCGGGGTCCTACAATGAGCAGTTCTTC CASSLAGSYNEQFF
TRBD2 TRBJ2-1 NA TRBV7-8 TGTGCCAGCAGCTTAGCGCGCGGGGGGTCCTACAATGAGCAGTTCTTC CASSLARGGSYNEQFF
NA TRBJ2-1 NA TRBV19 TGTGCCAGTAGTATACCCAGGGGCGTGCCCAATGAGCAGTTCTTC CASSIPRGVPNEQFF
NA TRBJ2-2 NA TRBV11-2 TGTGCCAGCAGCTTAGCTGGGGAGCTGTTTTTT CASSLAGELFF
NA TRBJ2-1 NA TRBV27 TGTGCCAGCAGTTTGGGGCACAATGAGCAGTTCTTC CASSLGHNEQFF
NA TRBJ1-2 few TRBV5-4 TGTGCCAGCAGGGCCCCAGGCCTGACCTATGGCTACACCTTC CASRAPGLTYGYTF
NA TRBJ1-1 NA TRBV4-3 TGCGCCAGCAGCCAAGATCTCGGGTTGAACACTGAAGCTTTCTTT CASSQDLGLNTEAFF
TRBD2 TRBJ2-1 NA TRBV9 TGTGCCAGCAGGGCTAGCGGTCGTAATGAGCAGTTCTTC CASRASGRNEQFF
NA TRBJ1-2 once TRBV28 TGTGCCAGCAGTGATTACAGGAGCGGCTACACCTTC CASSDYRSGYTF
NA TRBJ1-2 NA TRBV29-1 TGCAGCGTTCAGGGGACGAGGGGCTACACCTTC CSVQGTRGYTF
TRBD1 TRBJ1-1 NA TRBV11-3 TGTGCCAGCAGCCCTCGGGACAGCCCATTTCTCCACATGAACACTGAAGCTTTCTTT CASSPRDSPFLHMNTEAFF
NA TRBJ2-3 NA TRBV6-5 TGTGCAGTAGGGGCGTGGACAGCGGTGGATACGCAGTATTTT CAVGAWTAVDTQYF
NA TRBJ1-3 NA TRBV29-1 TGCAGCGTCCCTTGGGGTGAAGGAAACACCATATATTTT CSVPWGEGNTIYF
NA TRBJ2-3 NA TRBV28 TGTGCCAGCAGTTCCCCCGGGGTGAGAGATACGCAGTATTTT CASSSPGVRDTQYF
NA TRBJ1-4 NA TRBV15 TGTGCCACTCAGTCCGGGGGGGAGAGGGAAAAACTGTTTTTT CATQSGGEREKLFF
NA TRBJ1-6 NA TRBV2 TGTGCCAGCAGTATGGGGCAAGGTGGTTCACCCCTCCACTTT CASSMGQGGSPLHF
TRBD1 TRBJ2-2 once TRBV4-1 TGCGCCAGCAGCCAAGTACAGGGGAAGACCGGGGAGCTGTTTTTT CASSQVQGKTGELFF
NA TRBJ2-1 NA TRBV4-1 TGCGCCAGCAGCCAAGATACGGGGTTCTCCTACAATGAGCAGTTCTTC CASSQDTGFSYNEQFF
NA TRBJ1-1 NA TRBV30 TGTGCCTGGTCCCACGGCACTGAAGCTTTCTTT CAWSHGTEAFF
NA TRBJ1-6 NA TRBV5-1 TGCGCCAGCAGCTTGGTCGGCACAGGCTCCTATAATTCACCCCTCCACTTT CASSLVGTGSYNSPLHF
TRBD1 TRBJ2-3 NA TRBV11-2 TGTGCCAGCAGCCAGACAGGGTCACTCACAGATACGCAGTATTTT CASSQTGSLTDTQYF
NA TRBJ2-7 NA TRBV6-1 TGTGCCAGCAGTGAACCCCCAGGCCACAGCTCCTACGAGCAGTACTTC CASSEPPGHSSYEQYF
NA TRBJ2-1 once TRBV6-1 TGTGCCAGCACGGTCCTTAGCTCCTACAATGAGCAGTTCTTC CASTVLSSYNEQFF
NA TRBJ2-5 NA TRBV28 TGTGCCAGCAGTACCCCCAAAAGTCTTCAAGAGACCCAGTACTTC CASSTPKSLQETQYF
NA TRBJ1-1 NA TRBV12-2 TGTGCAAGTCGCCTGGAGACAGGGGGGACTGAAGCTTTCTTT CASRLETGGTEAFF
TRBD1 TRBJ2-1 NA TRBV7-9 TGTGCCAGCAGCTTAGAGACAGGGTCCAATGAGCAGTTCTTC CASSLETGSNEQFF
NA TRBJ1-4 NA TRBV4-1 TGCGCCAGCAGCCAGGGGGGGGCTTGGACACGACTAGAAAAACTGTTTTTT CASSQGGAWTRLEKLFF
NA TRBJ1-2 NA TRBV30 TGTGCCTGGATTAGGGAAGTGGGCTACACCTTC CAWIREVGYTF
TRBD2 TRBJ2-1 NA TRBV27 TGTGCCAGTGGACTAGCTCGCCACAATGAGCAGTTCTTC CASGLARHNEQFF
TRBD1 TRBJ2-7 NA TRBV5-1 TGCGCCAGCAGGGTCGCACAGGGGTCCTACGAGCAGTACTTC CASRVAQGSYEQYF
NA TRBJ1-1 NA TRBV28 TGTGCCAGCAGTTCCGGGGTGACGATGAACACTGAAGCTTTCTTT CASSSGVTMNTEAFF
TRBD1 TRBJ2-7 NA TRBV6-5 TGTGCCAGTTCAGCGACAGGGGGCTACGAGCAGTACTTC CASSATGGYEQYF
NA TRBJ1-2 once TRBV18 TGTGCCAGCTCAGTACCCGGGACACTCGAAGGCTACACCTTC CASSVPGTLEGYTF
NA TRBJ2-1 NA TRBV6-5 TGTGCCAGCAGTTACTCTGCAGGGATACACAATGAGCAGTTCTTC CASSYSAGIHNEQFF
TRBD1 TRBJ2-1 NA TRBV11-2 TGTGCCAGCAGCCTAGGGACAGGGGACTTCGATTACAATGAGCAGTTCTTC CASSLGTGDFDYNEQFF
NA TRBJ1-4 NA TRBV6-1 TGTGCCAGCAGTGACTGGGGATTGAATGAAAAACTGTTTTTT CASSDWGLNEKLFF
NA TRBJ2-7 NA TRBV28 TGTGCCAGCAGTCAGGCGGTGAGCTCCTACGAGCAGTACTTC CASSQAVSSYEQYF
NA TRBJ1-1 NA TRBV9 TGTGCCAGCAGCGTAGACGGGGCCACTGAAGCTTTCTTT CASSVDGATEAFF
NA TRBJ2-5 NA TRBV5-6 TGTGCCAGCAGCGACCCCCTCCGGGTTGAGACCCAGTACTTC CASSDPLRVETQYF
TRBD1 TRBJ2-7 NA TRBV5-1 TGCGCCAGCAGCCCCACGGGACAGTCCTACGAGCAGTACTTC CASSPTGQSYEQYF
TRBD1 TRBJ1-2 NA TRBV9 TGTGCCAGCAGCGTAGTTGGACAGGGGAATTATGGCTACACCTTC CASSVVGQGNYGYTF
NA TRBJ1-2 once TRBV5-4 TGTGCCAGCAGCTTGTGGACAGACAACTATGGCTACACCTTC CASSLWTDNYGYTF
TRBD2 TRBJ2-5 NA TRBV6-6 TGTGCCAGCAGGAGAGCGGGGCTGGGTGTAGAGACCCAGTACTTC CASRRAGLGVETQYF
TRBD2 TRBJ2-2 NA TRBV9 TGTGCCAGCAGCGTAGCTAGCGGGGGGACCGGGGAGCTGTTTTTT CASSVASGGTGELFF
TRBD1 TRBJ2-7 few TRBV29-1 TGCAGCGTTGAGGGACAGGGGAGCTACTACGAGCAGTACTTC CSVEGQGSYYEQYF
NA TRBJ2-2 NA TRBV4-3 TGCGCCAGCAGCCAAGATCCCCAATACCCAGGGAACGCCGGGGAGCTGTTTTTT CASSQDPQYPGNAGELFF
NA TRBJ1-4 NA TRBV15 TGTGCCACCAGCGTGACGAGGGGGGTGGCAGATGAAAAACTGTTTTTT CATSVTRGVADEKLFF
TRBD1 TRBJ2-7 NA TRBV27 TGTGCCAGCAGTTTAATGTTTGGGGGACAGGTCTACGAGCAGTACTTC CASSLMFGGQVYEQYF
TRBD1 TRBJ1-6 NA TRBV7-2 TGTGCCAGCAGCTTAGGGACAGGGTGGTCACCCCTCCACTTT CASSLGTGWSPLHF
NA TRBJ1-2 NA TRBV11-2 TGTGCCAGCAGCTTAGGCCCAGCCACGATTAACTATGGCTACACCTTC CASSLGPATINYGYTF
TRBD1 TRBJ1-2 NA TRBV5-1 TGCGCCAGCAGCGCCCGGGACAGGAAGTTCTATGGCTACACCTTC CASSARDRKFYGYTF
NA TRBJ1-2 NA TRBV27 TGTGCCAGCAGTTTATCAGTCGACTATGGCTACACCTTC CASSLSVDYGYTF
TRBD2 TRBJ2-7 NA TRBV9 TGTGCCAGCAGCTTCCGCGGGGGATCCTACGAGCAGTACTTC CASSFRGGSYEQYF